This TCR beta chain was documented in a study of blood T cell repertoires in COVID-19. Background on the study: Acute and convalescent COVID-19 specimens originated in the United States, Italy and Spain. Sample material is recorded as cDNA or gDNA derived from T cells, B-cell-depleted T cells, or PBMCs.

This CDR3 has 15 residues. Per the germline V gene, CDR1 is LGHNA and CDR2 is YSLEER. Trimming shortened V by 4 bases and J by 0 bases, and 12 bases separated the two germline ends. In the authors' methods: Amplification from reference gene primers served as the basis for estimated nucleated cell counts. Measured with immunoSEQ multiplex PCR; TCRdb has only the in-frame clones, and not every one. V and J calls plus clone size are reproduced from that table; the DNA served to infer D and trimming. The table lists about 84,000 clones, around four fifths of them singletons. Sequenced material: peripheral blood. The receptor comes from a man older than 75 with active or convalescent COVID-19. The chain links TRBV4-3 to TRBJ1-2; D is unclear. This chain's CDR3 is CASSPRGTANYGYTF. CDR3 coding DNA: TGCGCCAGCAGCCCTCGCGGCACGGCTAACTATGGCTACACCTTC.